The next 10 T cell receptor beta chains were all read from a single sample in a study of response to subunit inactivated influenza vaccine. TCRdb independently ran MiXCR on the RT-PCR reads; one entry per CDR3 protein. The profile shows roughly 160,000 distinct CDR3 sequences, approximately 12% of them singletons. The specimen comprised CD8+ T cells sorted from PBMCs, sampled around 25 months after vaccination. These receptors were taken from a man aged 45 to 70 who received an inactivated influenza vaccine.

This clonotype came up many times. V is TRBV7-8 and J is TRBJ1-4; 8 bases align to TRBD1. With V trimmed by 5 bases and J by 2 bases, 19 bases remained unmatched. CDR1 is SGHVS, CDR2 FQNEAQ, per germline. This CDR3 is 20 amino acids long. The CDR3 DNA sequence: TGTGCCAGCAGCCCGAACAGGGGATGGACAGGGCCGAGGACTAATGAAAAACTGTTTTTT. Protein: CASSPNRGWTGPRTNEKLFF.

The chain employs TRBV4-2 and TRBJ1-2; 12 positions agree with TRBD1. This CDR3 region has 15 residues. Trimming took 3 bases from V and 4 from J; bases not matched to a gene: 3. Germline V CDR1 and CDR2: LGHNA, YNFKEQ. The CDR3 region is CASSQGQGASYGYTF. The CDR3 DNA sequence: TGTGCCAGCAGCCAGGGACAGGGGGCCAGCTATGGCTACACCTTC.

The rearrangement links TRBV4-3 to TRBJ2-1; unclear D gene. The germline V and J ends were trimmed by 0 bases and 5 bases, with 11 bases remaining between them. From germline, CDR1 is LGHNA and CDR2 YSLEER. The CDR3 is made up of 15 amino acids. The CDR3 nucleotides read TGCGCCAGCAGCCAAGATTTTTACAGCAACAATGAGCAGTTCTTC. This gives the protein CASSQDFYSNNEQFF.

Here the CDR3 reads CSALVYSRTGSTQYF. CDR3 bases: TGCAGTGCTCTCGTGTACAGCCGGACTGGAAGTACGCAGTATTTT. The V gene is TRBV20-1, the J gene TRBJ2-3, with a possible D match to TRBD2 (5 bases). Germline-derived CDR1 and CDR2 are DFQATT and SNEGSKA (reference sequence). The V end was cut by 5 bases, the J end by 8 bases, with 23 bases between. This CDR3 comprises 15 residues.

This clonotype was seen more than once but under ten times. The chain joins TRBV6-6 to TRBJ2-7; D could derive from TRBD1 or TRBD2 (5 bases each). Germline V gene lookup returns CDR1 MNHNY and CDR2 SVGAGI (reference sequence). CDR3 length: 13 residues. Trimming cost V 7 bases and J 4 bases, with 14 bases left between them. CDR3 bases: TGTGCCAGCACCCCTCCAGGGAGTTACGAGCAGTACTTC. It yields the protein CASTPPGSYEQYF.

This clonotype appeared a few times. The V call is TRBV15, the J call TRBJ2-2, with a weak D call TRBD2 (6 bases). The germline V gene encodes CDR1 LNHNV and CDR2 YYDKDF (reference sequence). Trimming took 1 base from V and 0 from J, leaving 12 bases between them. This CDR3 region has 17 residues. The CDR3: CATSRVVGLPNTGELFF. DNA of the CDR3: TGTGCCACCAGCAGAGTGGTAGGACTACCGAACACCGGGGAGCTGTTTTTT.

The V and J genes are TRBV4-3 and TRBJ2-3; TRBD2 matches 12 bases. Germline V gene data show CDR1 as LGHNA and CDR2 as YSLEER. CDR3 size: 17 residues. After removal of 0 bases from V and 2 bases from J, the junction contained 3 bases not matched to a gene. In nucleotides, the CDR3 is TGCGCCAGCAGCCAAGACCTAGCGGGGGGGCTCACAGATACGCAGTATTTT. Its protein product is CASSQDLAGGLTDTQYF.

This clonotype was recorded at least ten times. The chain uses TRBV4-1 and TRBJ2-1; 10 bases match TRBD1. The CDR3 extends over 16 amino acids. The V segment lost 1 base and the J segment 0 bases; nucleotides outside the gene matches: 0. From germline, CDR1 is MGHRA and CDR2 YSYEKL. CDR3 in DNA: TGCGCCAGCAGCCAAGGGACAGGGGGCTCCTACAATGAGCAGTTCTTC. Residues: CASSQGTGGSYNEQFF.

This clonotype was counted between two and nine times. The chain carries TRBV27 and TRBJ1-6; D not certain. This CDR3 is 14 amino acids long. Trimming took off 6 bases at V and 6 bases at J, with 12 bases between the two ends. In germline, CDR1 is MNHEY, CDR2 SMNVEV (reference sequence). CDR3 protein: CASRSLTLNSPLHF. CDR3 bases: TGTGCCAGCAGGTCCCTTACACTTAATTCACCCCTCCACTTT.

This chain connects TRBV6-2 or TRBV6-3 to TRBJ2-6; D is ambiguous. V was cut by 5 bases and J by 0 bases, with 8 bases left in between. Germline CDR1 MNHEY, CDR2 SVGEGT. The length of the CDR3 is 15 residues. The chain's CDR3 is CASSGFVSGANVLTF. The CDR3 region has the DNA TGTGCCAGCAGTGGGTTTGTCTCTGGGGCCAACGTCCTGACTTTC.